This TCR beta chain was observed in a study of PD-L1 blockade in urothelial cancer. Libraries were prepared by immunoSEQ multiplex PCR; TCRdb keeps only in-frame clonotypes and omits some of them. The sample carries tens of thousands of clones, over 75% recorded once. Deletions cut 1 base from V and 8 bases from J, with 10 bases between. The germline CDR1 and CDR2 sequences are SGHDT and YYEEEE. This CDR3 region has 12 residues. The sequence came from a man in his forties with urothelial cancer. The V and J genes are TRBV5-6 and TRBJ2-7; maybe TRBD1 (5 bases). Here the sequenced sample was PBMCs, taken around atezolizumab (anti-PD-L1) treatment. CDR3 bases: TGTGCCAGCAGCTTGTGGGGCCAGCAGCAGTACTTC. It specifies CASSLWGQQQYF.